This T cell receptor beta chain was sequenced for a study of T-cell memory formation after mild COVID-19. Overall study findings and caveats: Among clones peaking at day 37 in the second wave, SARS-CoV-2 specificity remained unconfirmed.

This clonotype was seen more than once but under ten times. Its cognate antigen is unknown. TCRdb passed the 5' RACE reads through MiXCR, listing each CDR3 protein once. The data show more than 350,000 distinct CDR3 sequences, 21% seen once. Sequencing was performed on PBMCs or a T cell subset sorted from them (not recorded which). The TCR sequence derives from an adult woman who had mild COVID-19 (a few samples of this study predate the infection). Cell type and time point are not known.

CDR3 in amino acids: CASSQEGDNNEQFF. The CDR3 nucleotides read TGCGCCAGCAGCCAAGAGGGAGACAACAATGAGCAGTTCTTC. J is TRBJ2-1 and V is TRBV4-1; D perhaps matches TRBD2 (5 bases). The CDR3 covers 14 residues. CDR1 MGHRA and CDR2 YSYEKL come from the germline V gene. V was clipped by 0 bases and J by 5 bases, with 8 bases between them.